This TCR beta chain originates from a study of cytomegalovirus exposure and HLA in healthy donors. Use of 60 Vbeta and 13 Jbeta primers characterized the PCR. The protocol was immunoSEQ multiplex PCR, while the TCRdb copy is restricted to in-frame clones and leaves out a portion. The table records 100,000 to 150,000 clones, roughly 80% of them present only once. On this clone: What it binds is unknown.

The CDR3 covers 16 residues. Germline assignment: CDR1 SGHTA and CDR2 FQGNSA. The J segment lost 6 bases and the V segment lost 1 base, leaving 6 bases of the junction unmatched. Study-wide results and caveats: In presence/absence analyses, roughly uniform sequencing depth across donors was assumed. A few V segments could not be told apart, such as TRBV6-2 and TRBV6-3, and were left out. In vitro assays verified that three CMV-associated chains recognized CMV antigens specifically.

This sequence joins TRBV7-2 and TRBJ2-3, with 11 bases matching TRBD2. The sample taken for sequencing was PBMCs. This TCR was recovered from a middle-aged woman in good health and CMV-seropositive. DNA for the CDR3: TGTGCCAGCAGCTTAGTATCAGGGACTAGCGGTGATACGCAGTATTTT. Protein product: CASSLVSGTSGDTQYF.